This T cell receptor beta chain was sequenced in a study of T cell responses to AZD1222 COVID-19 vaccine (dated by TCRdb to 2020 to 2023). Background on the whole study: TCR sequencing covered fewer than 250 trial participants: nearly 210 given two doses of AZD1222 and 26 given two doses of MenACWY control vaccine. Trial participants were enrolled by age into subgroups of 18-55, 56-69 and 70-plus years, and roughly 150, 30 and 60 TCR-sequenced participants, respectively, were included in these subgroups.

Broader findings and caveats from the paper: Conclusions about previously exposed vaccinees are limited because only 6 or 7 AZD1222 recipients were SARS-CoV-2 seropositive at baseline. The 56-69-year group was small, and its depth increase did not reach significance, likely because of low power. No day 14 peak-response samples were available, so repertoires were characterized only after the peak T cell response. Reportedly, close to half of the unique spike-specific TCRs recognized epitopes lying outside the regions that are mutated in the B.1.351 and B.1.1.7 variants. A significant rise in spike-specific TCR breadth and depth was observed after two AZD1222 doses relative to day 0 and relative to MenACWY recipients. CD4 TCRs associated with the vaccine covered the entire spike protein, and the dominant responses were in regions 160-218 and 743-854. Participants were mostly white British and included more females than males, and it was suggested by the authors that clonal diversity may have been underestimated.

The CDR3 regions of human TCRbeta chains were subjected to immunosequencing. Processing in the source paper ran as follows. TCRs in the repertoires were compared against a reference library of SARS-CoV-2-specific TCRs that had been generated with the MIRA antigen-specificity platform. Breadth was defined as the fraction of unique TCRs that were SARS-CoV-2-associated. Depth was defined as the fraction of total T cells that were SARS-CoV-2-associated. Each spike-specific TCR was assigned to its reactive spike region and to a CD4 or CD8 class using the MIRA data. Log10-transformed breadth and depth values were compared by one-way ANOVA with Sidak's multiple comparisons tests. The table comes from immuneACCESS by way of TCRdb, which keeps in-frame sequences with V and J called. Part of the clones is missing from these tables; in studies checked, under half for an unresolved V gene and the rest for unknown reasons. V and J calls and clone size are copied from that table; D and trimming were computed from the DNA. This sample holds tens of thousands of clones; about 87% were observed only once. The top ten hold 2.7% of the sample.

Turning to this clone: Its target antigen remains unknown. Base qualities are not at hand, and no much larger clone is one base apart.

Sample time point, as interpreted from the label and publication: about 28 days (+/-7) after the second vaccine dose. AZD1222 recipients given second doses at about 4 weeks or at about 12 weeks were pooled, since spike-specific TCR depth and breadth were not found to differ between the two schedules. Samples from vaccinated people were obtained from the UK trials COV001 and COV002, which included a single-blind randomized controlled phase 2/3 trial of AZD1222 (ChAdOx1 nCoV-19) in healthy adults. For TCRbeta chain sequencing, PBMC samples from trial participants were taken at day 0 and at day 28 after the second dose. Counted from cysteine to phenylalanine, this CDR3 has 15 amino acids. Just CDR3 DNA is preserved here, 45 bases in frame from base 1. The germline V gene (reference sequence) yields GTSNPN for CDR1 and SVGIG for CDR2.

This clonotype was sampled from an adult who received the AZD1222 COVID-19 vaccine. This material consisted of peripheral blood, taken 28 days after the second AZD1222 dose. Recombination linked TRBV30 to TRBJ2-3, with 8 central nucleotides matching TRBD2. For the CDR3, the sequence is CAFNFGRAPTDTQYF. Here is the DNA: TGTGCGTTCAACTTCGGGAGGGCCCCCACAGATACGCAGTATTTT.